The clone carrying this T cell receptor (beta chain) showed up many times. TCRdb used MiXCR to reprocess the 5' RACE reads, holding one entry per CDR3 protein. This table has approximately 89,000 distinct CDR3 sequences, 5% appearing once. This specimen comes from a study of T cells of healthy individuals. V lost 5 bases and J lost 11; bases outside the gene matches: 6. The CDR3 is 13 residues long. Germline V lookup: CDR1 PRHDT, CDR2 FYEKMQ (reference sequence). The TCR was taken from a female donor in good health. The chain recombines TRBV13 with TRBJ1-5; TRBD1 matches 10 bases. CDR3 sequence (DNA): TGTGCCAGCAGCCCACGGGGACAGGGGACCCAGCATTTT. Its translation: CASSPRGQGTQHF.